This T cell receptor (beta chain) came from a study of T cells in Graves' hyperthyroidism and ophthalmopathy. V gave up 6 bases and J gave up 5 bases, with 13 bases separating them. CDR1 is SGHVS, CDR2 FNYEAQ, per germline. This CDR3 has 14 amino acids. This clonotype was seen repeatedly, ten times or more. Authors of the study amplified TCR beta CDR3 regions from RNA transcripts. First-round RT-PCR with HTBI primers amplified the TCR CDR3 region. One entry per CDR3 protein results from TCRdb running MiXCR on the multiplex PCR reads. The table lists around 530,000 distinct CDR3 sequences, 17% of them singletons.

The sample comprised blood. This chain connects TRBV7-6 to TRBJ2-2; D is perhaps TRBD1 (6 bases). The receptor comes from a young woman with Graves' ophthalmopathy. CDR3 sequence reads: CASRQGEGTGELFF. The CDR3 DNA reads as TGTGCCAGCAGACAGGGAGAAGGAACCGGGGAGCTGTTTTTT.